Below, 23 T cell receptor beta chains from the same sample are listed, as sequenced in a study of OX40 agonist ivuxolimab in advanced cancers. Repertoires were generated with immunoSEQ multiplex PCR, while TCRdb's copy carries only in-frame clones and drops some. The sample has roughly 92,000 clones; around 90% are singletons. The material sequenced was CD4+ or CD8+ T cells sorted from blood, taken in a trial of the OX40 agonist ivuxolimab. Source of these receptors: an adult with an advanced solid tumor such as melanoma, head and neck, liver or kidney cancer.

The V and J genes are TRBV19 and TRBJ1-1; 7 nucleotides align to TRBD1. This CDR3 region has 14 residues. Germline V CDR1 and CDR2: LNHDA, SQIVND (reference sequence). J lost 2 bases, V lost 8 bases, and 8 bases had no gene match. The CDR3 loop is CASLHHRGNTEAFF. The DNA for the CDR3 is TGTGCCAGTCTACACCACAGGGGAAACACTGAAGCTTTCTTT.

This rearrangement joins TRBV30 to TRBJ2-6; D remains unclear. Per the germline V gene, CDR1 is GTSNPN and CDR2 is SVGIG (reference sequence). V was pared by 2 bases and J by 0 bases, with 8 bases between. The CDR3 consists of 15 residues. Here the CDR3 DNA reads TGTGCCTGGAGTAAGTGGGTCTCTGGGGCCAACGTCCTGACTTTC. It is translated as CAWSKWVSGANVLTF.

CDR3 in DNA: TGCAGCGGGGGGGGATACAATGAGCAGTTCTTC. It is translated as CSGGGYNEQFF. The chain couples TRBV20-1 to TRBJ2-1, with 8 bases matching TRBD2. The germline V gene encodes CDR1 DFQATT and CDR2 SNEGSKA (reference sequence). The CDR3 spans 11 residues.

This rearrangement joins TRBV7-6 to TRBJ2-1; 11 nucleotides align to TRBD2. J lost 3 bases, V lost 5 bases, and 6 bases had no gene match. The germline gives CDR1 SGHVS, CDR2 FNYEAQ. The CDR3 length is 16 residues. CDR3 DNA: TGTGCCAGCAGCCTAGGACTAGCGGGCCTCTACAATGAGCAGTTCTTC. Translation: CASSLGLAGLYNEQFF.

This chain joins TRBV5-1 and TRBJ2-2, with 8 bases matching TRBD1. CDR3 length equals 16 residues. Germline V gene lookup returns CDR1 SGHRS and CDR2 YFSETQ. V dropped 2 bases and J dropped 0; count of bases not matched to a gene: 3. CDR3 loop: CASSFRTGTNTGELFF. The CDR3 DNA sequence: TGCGCCAGCAGCTTCCGGACAGGGACGAACACCGGGGAGCTGTTTTTT.

The chain links TRBV16 to TRBJ1-5; perhaps TRBD1 as D (5 bases). With 2 bases removed from V and 3 bases from J, the gap between germline ends came to 11 bases. The CDR3 is 15 residues long. Germline V gives CDR1 KGHSY, CDR2 FQNENV. CDR3 loop: CASSQMGRNNQPQHF. The DNA for the CDR3 is TGTGCCAGCAGCCAAATGGGACGTAACAATCAGCCCCAGCATTTT. The variable domain in full, with the rest retrieved from reference TRBV16 and TRBJ1-5, is GEEVAQTPKHLVRGEGQKAKLYCAPIKGHSYVFWYQQVLKNEFKFLISFQNENVFDETGMPKERFSAKCLPNSPCSLEIQATKLEDSAVYFCASSQMGRNNQPQHFGDGTRLSIL.

V and J are TRBV7-2 and TRBJ2-7; D is undetermined. CDR1 and CDR2 from the germline V gene are SGHTA and FQGNSA. The CDR3 has 17 amino acids. Trimming left V 2 bases short and J 1 base short, with 18 bases between. The chain's CDR3 is CASSLLVGITQSYEQYF. In nucleotides, the CDR3 is TGTGCCAGCAGCTTATTGGTTGGGATTACCCAGTCCTACGAGCAGTACTTC. The entire variable domain, with the rest obtained from reference TRBV7-2 and TRBJ2-7, is as follows: GAGVSQSPSNKVTEKGKDVELRCDPISGHTALYWYRQSLGQGLEFLIYFQGNSAPDKSGLPSDRFSAERTGGSVSTLTIQRTQQEDSAVYLCASSLLVGITQSYEQYFGPGTRLTVT.

The gene calls are TRBV12-5 and TRBJ1-1; 7 positions agree with TRBD1. CDR1 and CDR2 from the germline V gene are LGHNT and FRNRAP. With V trimmed by 4 bases and J by 5 bases, 10 bases remained unmatched. The length of the CDR3 is 15 residues. CDR3 in DNA: TGTGCTAGTGGTTCACGGACAGGAGGGGGGACTGAAGCTTTCTTT. It is translated as CASGSRTGGGTEAFF.

The V and J genes are TRBV28 and TRBJ1-4; tentatively, D is TRBD1 (6 bases). V gave up 5 bases and J gave up 13 bases, with 26 bases separating them. This CDR3 region has 16 residues. Per germline, CDR1 MDHEN and CDR2 SYDVKM. The CDR3: CASSTSLTGMGGRLFF. The CDR3 DNA reads TGTGCCAGCAGTACCTCCCTTACAGGGATGGGGGGTCGACTGTTTTTT.

This rearrangement joins TRBV6-1 to TRBJ1-4; the D is unclear. The CDR3 is made up of 14 amino acids. V was clipped by 7 bases and J by 0 bases, with 9 bases between them. The V gene's germline CDR1 is MNHNS and CDR2 SASEGT. The CDR3 is CASTEPATNEKLFF. The CDR3 DNA sequence: TGTGCCAGCACTGAGCCTGCAACTAATGAAAAACTGTTTTTT.

CDR3 sequence reads: CASSSRRAGGPNTQYF. CDR3 DNA: TGTGCCAGCAGCTCCCGTCGGGCGGGAGGGCCGAATACGCAGTATTTT. The chain uses TRBV11-3 and TRBJ2-3; TRBD2 aligns across 9 bases. This CDR3 is built from 16 residues. The germline gives CDR1 SGHNT, CDR2 YENEEA. J lost 7 bases, V lost 4 bases, and 12 bases had no gene match.

The V call is TRBV18, the J call TRBJ1-5; 8 bases align to TRBD1. J lost 6 bases, V lost 3 bases, and 7 bases had no gene match. This CDR3 has 15 amino acids. Germline lookup yields CDR1 KGHSH and CDR2 LQKENI. The chain's CDR3 is CASSPSQGAGQPQHF. DNA for the CDR3: TGTGCCAGCTCACCCTCCCAGGGGGCGGGTCAGCCCCAGCATTTT.

This clone was seen a single time. The CDR3 loop reads CASSPGGPLVSSKQFF. The CDR3, as DNA: TGTGCCAGCAGCCCCGGAGGCCCTCTCGTTAGCAGTAAGCAGTTCTTC. This rearrangement joins TRBV5-4 to TRBJ2-1; D possibly corresponds to TRBD2 (5 bases). This CDR3 has 16 residues. V was trimmed by 4 bases and J by 11 bases, leaving 25 bases between them. Germline V gene data show CDR1 as SGHNT and CDR2 as YYREEE (reference sequence).

The chain carries TRBV9 and TRBJ2-7; D tentatively fits TRBD1 or TRBD2 (5 bases each). The V gene lost 0 bases and the J gene lost 3 bases, with 10 bases spanning the gap. The length of the CDR3 is 14 residues. Germline CDR1 and CDR2: SGDLS and YYNGEE. The CDR3 is CASSVAGGGYEQYF. In DNA, the CDR3 is TGTGCCAGCAGCGTAGCTGGGGGTGGCTACGAGCAGTACTTC.

The chain couples TRBV9 to TRBJ2-5; 16 bases align to TRBD2. Germline V gives CDR1 SGDLS, CDR2 YYNGEE. V was clipped by 3 bases and J by 0 bases; unmatched bases: 2. The CDR3 totals 17 residues. CDR3 bases: TGTGCCAGCAGCGCCGGGACTAGCGGGGGGGACCAAGAGACCCAGTACTTC. Its protein is CASSAGTSGGDQETQYF.

The chain carries TRBV6-1 and TRBJ1-4; 10 bases map to TRBD1. CDR1 and CDR2 (germline): MNHNS, SASEGT. The ends lost 1 base at V and 14 bases at J; junction bases unmatched: 7. The CDR3 extends over 14 amino acids. The CDR3 DNA reads TGTGCCAGCAGTGAAGTGCCGGGACAGGGGACGCTGTTTTTT. This encodes CASSEVPGQGTLFF.

This chain connects TRBV9 to TRBJ2-3; 7 bases map to TRBD2. V trimming: 6 bases; J trimming: 6 bases; junction bases outside the gene matches: 10. The CDR3 runs to 14 residues. Germline assignment: CDR1 SGDLS and CDR2 YYNGEE. This chain's CDR3 is CASTGGGMGDTQYF. The CDR3 coding sequence is TGTGCCAGCACCGGCGGGGGAATGGGGGATACGCAGTATTTT. Using reference TRBV9 and TRBJ2-3 for the parts outside the CDR3, the full variable domain is DSGVTQTPKHLITATGQRVTLRCSPRSGDLSVYWYQQSLDQGLQFLIQYYNGEERAKGNILERFSAQQFPDLHSELNLSSLELGDSALYFCASTGGGMGDTQYFGPGTRLTVL.

The chain couples TRBV19 to TRBJ2-7, with 8 bases lining up with TRBD1. Germline V CDR1 and CDR2: LNHDA, SQIVND (reference sequence). Unmatched junction bases numbered 8, after V lost 8 bases and J lost 2 bases. The CDR3 is made up of 14 amino acids. CDR3 bases: TGTGCCAGTCGCAATACGGGACAGGCCTACGAGCAGTACTTC. Its protein is CASRNTGQAYEQYF.

This clone was picked up a small number of times. The V call is TRBV30, the J call TRBJ1-4; D gene unclear. Per the germline V gene, CDR1 is GTSNPN and CDR2 is SVGIG (reference sequence). V shed 1 base and J shed 13 bases, with 13 bases lying between them. The CDR3 totals 12 residues. The CDR3 DNA sequence: TGTGCCTGGAGTGAGAGGGCGACTAGACTGTTTTTT. Translated: CAWSERATRLFF.

The chain links TRBV2 to TRBJ2-7; no reliable D call. The V gene's germline CDR1 is SNHLY and CDR2 FYNNEI. V lost 5 bases, J lost 4 bases, and 12 bases lay in between. The CDR3 has 13 residues. The CDR3 nucleotides are TGTGCCAGCAGTAGACTTTATAAATACGAGCAGTACTTC. Its protein is CASSRLYKYEQYF.

CDR3 coding DNA: TGTGCCAGCAGCTTGTCCCCGTTGCCGAACACTGAAGCTTTCTTT. It encodes CASSLSPLPNTEAFF. V is TRBV5-6 and J is TRBJ1-1; unclear D gene. CDR3 size: 15 residues. Trimming stripped 1 base from V and 1 base from J, with 11 bases between. Germline V gene lookup returns CDR1 SGHDT and CDR2 YYEEEE.

V usage is TRBV6-5 and J usage is TRBJ1-2, with a weak D call TRBD1 (5 bases). The CDR3 is made up of 12 amino acids. Germline V gene data show CDR1 as MNHEY and CDR2 as SVGAGI. With 7 bases removed from V and 2 bases from J, the gap between germline ends came to 8 bases. CDR3 region: CASTGGNYGYTF. DNA of the CDR3: TGTGCCAGCACTGGGGGGAACTATGGCTACACCTTC.

CDR3 residues: CASSQEAGTGEQFF. The CDR3 DNA is TGTGCCAGCAGCCAAGAGGCTGGGACAGGGGAGCAGTTCTTC. This chain joins TRBV4-2 and TRBJ2-1, with TRBD1 matching over 9 bases. V shed 0 bases and J 10 bases; nucleotides not matched to a gene: 4. There are 14 residues in the CDR3. CDR1 and CDR2 from the germline V gene are LGHNA and YNFKEQ.